This T cell receptor (beta chain) emerged from a study of T cells in tumors after PD-1 blockade. Study at large: Mean per blood sample: 113,528 templates (roughly 21,000-270,000), approximately 37,000 unique clonotypes.

CDR3 size: 15 residues. Between the trimmed V and J ends, which lost 9 bases and 5 bases, there was a span of 19 bases. The germline V gene has CDR1 KGHDR and CDR2 SFDVKD. Overall study findings and caveats: Peripheral recruitment is suggested, as some novel exhausted tumor clones were in pre-treatment blood.

This table comes from immunoSEQ multiplex PCR, and its TCRdb copy is limited to in-frame clones, with some not included. The sample holds roughly 50,000 clones, over 75% seen once. Comment on this clone: Antigen: not known.

Sequenced material: PBMCs, taken before anti-PD-1 treatment. The V gene is TRBV24-1, the J gene TRBJ2-4; either TRBD1 or TRBD2 may supply D (6 bases each). The source of this sequence is a human donor with basal cell carcinoma. CDR3 DNA sequence: TGTGCCACCGGACAGCGGGCCCTACGACAAAACATTCAGTACTTC. This sequence encodes CATGQRALRQNIQYF.